Below are 25 T cell receptor beta chains sequenced from a single sample in a study of blood T cell repertoires in COVID-19. TCRdb's copy holds only in-frame clones and misses some; the assay was immunoSEQ multiplex PCR. The sample has some 420,000 clones; around 91% are singletons. Sequencing was performed on PBMCs or T cells enriched from blood (not recorded which). These receptors were taken from a man younger than 40 who had recovered from COVID-19.

The chain is built from TRBV7-2 and TRBJ2-3, with D tentatively TRBD2 (5 bases). The CDR3 totals 17 residues. Germline V gene lookup returns CDR1 SGHTA and CDR2 FQGNSA. Trimming cost V 5 bases and J 3 bases, with 21 bases left between them. The CDR3 sequence is CASSPVSFGKGTDTQYF. CDR3 nucleotide sequence: TGTGCCAGCAGCCCCGTGTCGTTCGGGAAGGGTACAGATACGCAGTATTTT.

J is TRBJ1-2 and V is TRBV12-3 or TRBV12-4; the D is unclear. The CDR3 length is 13 residues. Trimming removed 3 bases at V and 6 bases at J, with 11 bases between. The CDR3 DNA reads as TGTGCCAGCAGTTTCTCTCGTCCTGATGGCTACACCTTC. Translation: CASSFSRPDGYTF.

The chain uses TRBV11-2 and TRBJ2-3, with unresolved D. Germline loops: CDR1 SGHAT, CDR2 FQNNGV. CDR3 length: 13 amino acids. Trimming pared 2 bases from V and 7 bases from J, leaving 10 bases between. The CDR3 here is CASSLHEQNTQYF. The CDR3 bases are TGTGCCAGCAGCTTACATGAACAAAATACGCAGTATTTT.

The chain is built from TRBV4-2 and TRBJ2-6, with 11 bases identical to TRBD1. Germline CDR1 and CDR2: LGHNA and YNFKEQ. The CDR3 sequence is 17 residues long. Losses at the gene ends were 3 bases for V and 3 bases for J; bases not matched to a gene: 4. The CDR3 loop is CASSHGQGAVGANVLTF. CDR3 nucleotide sequence: TGTGCCAGCAGCCACGGACAGGGGGCTGTTGGGGCCAACGTCCTGACTTTC.

The rearrangement links TRBV5-1 to TRBJ2-3; possibly TRBD2 for D (7 bases). The CDR3 extends over 16 amino acids. CDR1 SGHRS and CDR2 YFSETQ come from the germline V gene. V was cut by 0 bases and J by 2 bases, with 13 bases left in between. DNA for the CDR3: TGCGCCAGCAGCTTGGGAGGGGGGGCCCACACAGATACGCAGTATTTT. Translation gives CASSLGGGAHTDTQYF.

The chain employs TRBV20-1 and TRBJ2-5; D is uncertain. This CDR3 spans 11 amino acids. Germline values: CDR1 DFQATT, CDR2 SNEGSKA (reference sequence). V was clipped by 2 bases and J by 3 bases, with 4 bases between them. The CDR3 DNA reads TGCAGTGCTAGACCAAAAGAGACCCAGTACTTC. It specifies CSARPKETQYF.

J is TRBJ1-1 and V is TRBV5-1; a weak D match, TRBD1 (6 bases). The CDR3 has 13 amino acids. Germline V gene data show CDR1 as SGHRS and CDR2 as YFSETQ. V lost 5 bases and J lost 1, with 9 bases in between. DNA for the CDR3: TGCGCCAGCAGTCCGGGACAGAACACTGAAGCTTTCTTT. Protein product: CASSPGQNTEAFF.

The chain employs TRBV5-1 and TRBJ2-1, with 12 bases that match TRBD2. CDR1 SGHRS and CDR2 YFSETQ come from the germline V gene. Losses at the gene ends were 1 base for V and 12 bases for J; bases not matched to a gene: 11. The CDR3 has 16 amino acids. Here the CDR3 reads CASSLNLAGGEEGQFF. The CDR3 nucleotides read TGCGCCAGCAGCTTGAATCTAGCGGGAGGGGAGGAGGGGCAGTTCTTC.

The count of this clone is one. The chain carries TRBV12-3 or TRBV12-4 and TRBJ1-1; D gene unclear. The CDR3 has 12 amino acids. The V gene lost 7 bases and the J gene lost 1 base, with 7 bases spanning the gap. CDR3 bases: TGTGCCAGCAAGGAGGGGAACACTGAAGCTTTCTTT. Translation: CASKEGNTEAFF.

This sequence joins TRBV28 and TRBJ2-3; 7 bases fit TRBD1. Trimming cost V 3 bases and J 2 bases; bases outside gene matches: 2. Germline V gene sequence: CDR1 MDHEN, CDR2 SYDVKM. The CDR3 has 14 amino acids. The CDR3 protein is CASSFGTVTDTQYF. In nucleotides, the CDR3 is TGTGCCAGCAGTTTTGGGACAGTCACAGATACGCAGTATTTT.

As concerns this clone: One end of the junction fails to match germline, which may point to a read error. V and J are TRBV7-7 and TRBJ2-5; tentatively, D is TRBD2 (6 bases). The CDR3 length is 13 residues. Looked up from germline, CDR1 is SSHAT and CDR2 is FNYEAQ (reference sequence). The CDR3 DNA follows: TGTGCTAGCAGCTTAGGAGGGATAGAGACCCAGTACTTC. The encoded protein is CASSLGGIETQYF.

The V gene is TRBV11-2, the J gene TRBJ2-7; 10 nucleotides align to TRBD2. The V gene end was trimmed by 5 bases and the J gene end by 10 bases; junction bases not matched to a gene: 14. The CDR3 has 15 amino acids. Germline V gives CDR1 SGHAT, CDR2 FQNNGV. CDR3 region: CASSPRVGPSGSQYF. The CDR3 DNA reads TGTGCCAGCAGCCCACGGGTGGGGCCTAGCGGGAGTCAGTACTTC.

The chain employs TRBV19 and TRBJ1-5; no definite D call. The CDR3 is 17 residues long. Germline V gene data show CDR1 as LNHDA and CDR2 as SQIVND (reference sequence). V shed 7 bases and J shed 0 bases, with 19 bases lying between them. CDR3 residues: CASNRPGFTNSNQPQHF. CDR3 nucleotides: TGTGCCAGTAACCGCCCCGGATTCACTAATAGCAATCAGCCCCAGCATTTT.

The genes are TRBV25-1 and TRBJ1-2, with 7 bases matching TRBD1. The CDR3 loop spans 14 amino acids. V gave up 4 bases and J gave up 3 bases; unmatched junction bases: 5. Germline loops: CDR1 MGHDK, CDR2 SYGVNS. This chain's CDR3 is CASSVGTVYYGYTF. The CDR3 DNA sequence: TGTGCCAGCAGTGTCGGGACAGTATACTATGGCTACACCTTC.

The chain recombines TRBV19 with TRBJ2-7; 9 nucleotides align to TRBD1. The CDR3 loop spans 13 amino acids. Per germline, CDR1 LNHDA and CDR2 SQIVND (reference sequence). V lost 4 bases and J lost 5; bases outside the gene matches: 3. CDR3 nucleotide sequence: TGTGCCAGTAGTAGGCGGACAGGGGACGAGCAGTACTTC. It codes for CASSRRTGDEQYF.

This chain links TRBV24-1 with TRBJ2-1, with 11 bases matching TRBD2. Germline V lookup: CDR1 KGHDR, CDR2 SFDVKD. V shed 0 bases and J 7 bases; nucleotides not matched to a gene: 7. CDR3 length: 17 residues. The CDR3 DNA reads as TGTGCCACCAGTGATTTGACTAGCGGGAGTACTAGAAATGAGCAGTTCTTC. Protein product: CATSDLTSGSTRNEQFF.

The chain uses TRBV7-2 and TRBJ1-5, with D unclear. Trimming shortened V by 1 base and J by 9 bases, and 13 bases separated the two germline ends. Per germline, CDR1 SGHTA and CDR2 FQGNSA. This CDR3 region has 14 residues. The CDR3 DNA reads as TGTGCCAGCAGCTTAGAGGTCGGGGAGAGGCCCCAGCATTTT. Translation: CASSLEVGERPQHF.

The chain carries TRBV19 and TRBJ2-3; 10 bases map to TRBD2. The CDR3 totals 14 residues. J gave up 4 bases and V 6 bases, and 4 bases lay outside the gene matches. CDR1 is LNHDA, CDR2 SQIVND, per germline (reference sequence). The CDR3 sequence: CASRKAGGPDTQYF. CDR3 coding DNA: TGTGCCAGTAGGAAAGCGGGAGGGCCAGATACGCAGTATTTT.

The rearrangement links TRBV28 to TRBJ2-5; 12 bases agree with TRBD2. The CDR3 has 15 amino acids. J was trimmed by 3 bases and V by 5 bases; bases with no gene match: 4. CDR1 and CDR2 from the germline V gene are MDHEN and SYDVKM. In DNA, the CDR3 is TGTGCCAGCAGTCCAAGACTAGCGGGAGAAGAGACCCAGTACTTC. Translation: CASSPRLAGEETQYF. The whole variable domain, remainder taken from reference TRBV28 and TRBJ2-5, is DVKVTQSSRYLVKRTGEKVFLECVQDMDHENMFWYRQDPGLGLRLIYFSYDVKMKEKGDIPEGYSVSREKKERFSLILESASTNQTSMYLCASSPRLAGEETQYFGPGTRLLVL.

The genes are TRBV6-2 or TRBV6-3 and TRBJ1-1, with D hard to call. The CDR3 runs 12 residues. Germline assignment: CDR1 MNHEY and CDR2 SVGEGT. Trimming took off 6 bases at V and 11 bases at J, with 16 bases between the two ends. The CDR3 here is CASSPAWAQAFF. The CDR3 coding sequence is TGTGCCAGCAGCCCTGCTTGGGCTCAGGCTTTCTTT.

In nucleotides, the CDR3 is TGTGCCAGCTCACCAAACCCTAGCGGGAGCAATGAGCAGTTCTTC. As protein: CASSPNPSGSNEQFF. The gene calls are TRBV18 and TRBJ2-1; 10 positions match TRBD2. Unmatched junction bases numbered 4, after V lost 2 bases and J lost 6 bases. Looked up from germline, CDR1 is KGHSH and CDR2 is LQKENI. The CDR3 sequence is 15 residues long.

The chain is built from TRBV5-1 and TRBJ1-4, with a tentative D call TRBD1 (5 bases). With 5 bases removed from V and 3 bases from J, the gap between germline ends came to 11 bases. Per germline, CDR1 SGHRS and CDR2 YFSETQ. The CDR3 consists of 14 residues. The CDR3 reads CASRAGGPNEKLFF. The CDR3 coding sequence is TGCGCCAGCAGAGCGGGGGGACCTAATGAAAAACTGTTTTTT.

This clone was observed once. The gene calls are TRBV5-1 and TRBJ1-2; TRBD1 matches at 8 bases. The trim removed 2 bases at V and 3 bases at J, leaving 15 bases unmatched. The CDR3 is 18 residues long. Germline CDR1 is SGHRS and CDR2 is YFSETQ. The CDR3 DNA reads as TGCGCCAGCAGCTTTGTGCCCTCCCTAAAGGACAGGGACTATGGCTACACCTTC. As protein: CASSFVPSLKDRDYGYTF.

This sequence joins TRBV15 and TRBJ1-4; D remains unclear. In germline, CDR1 is LNHNV, CDR2 YYDKDF (reference sequence). V was trimmed by 0 bases and J by 4 bases, leaving 6 bases between them. The CDR3 loop spans 14 amino acids. The DNA of the CDR3 is TGTGCCACCAGCAGAGATGGGAGTAATGAAAAACTGTTTTTT. It specifies CATSRDGSNEKLFF.

The chain combines TRBV6-6 with TRBJ2-7; D possibly corresponds to TRBD1 (6 bases). CDR1 and CDR2 (germline): MNHNY, SVGAGI (reference sequence). This CDR3 is 14 amino acids long. V shed 6 bases and J shed 0 bases, with 12 bases lying between them. The CDR3 protein is CASSGTLPSYEQYF. The CDR3 region has the DNA TGTGCCAGCAGCGGGACACTTCCCTCCTACGAGCAGTACTTC.